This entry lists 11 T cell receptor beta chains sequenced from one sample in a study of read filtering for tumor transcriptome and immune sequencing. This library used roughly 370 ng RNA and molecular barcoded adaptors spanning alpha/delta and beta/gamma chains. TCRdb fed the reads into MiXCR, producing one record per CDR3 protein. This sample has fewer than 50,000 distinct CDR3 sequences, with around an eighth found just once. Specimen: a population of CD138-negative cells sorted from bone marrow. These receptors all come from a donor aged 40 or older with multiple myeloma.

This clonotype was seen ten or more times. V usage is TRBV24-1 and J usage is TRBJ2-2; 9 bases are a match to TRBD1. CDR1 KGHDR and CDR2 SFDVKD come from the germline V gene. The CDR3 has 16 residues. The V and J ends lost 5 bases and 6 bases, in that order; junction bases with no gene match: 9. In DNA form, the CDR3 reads TGTGCCACCAGTGCGGACAGGGGCAATTTCGCCGGGGAGCTGTTTTTT. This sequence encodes CATSADRGNFAGELFF.

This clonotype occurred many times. The CDR3 DNA reads TGTGCCAGTCGGCTAGTCTACGAGCAGTACTTC. This gives the protein CASRLVYEQYF. The V gene is TRBV25-1, the J gene TRBJ2-7; D gene ambiguous. Germline CDR1 MGHDK, CDR2 SYGVNS. This CDR3 spans 11 amino acids. Trimming cost V 9 bases and J 3 bases, with 9 bases left between them.

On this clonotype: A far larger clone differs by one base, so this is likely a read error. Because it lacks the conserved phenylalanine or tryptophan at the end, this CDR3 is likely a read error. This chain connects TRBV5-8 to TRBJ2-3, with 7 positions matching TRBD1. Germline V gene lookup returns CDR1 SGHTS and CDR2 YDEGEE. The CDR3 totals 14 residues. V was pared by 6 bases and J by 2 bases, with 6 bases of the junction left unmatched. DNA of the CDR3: TGTGCCAGCAACCGGGACAGCTCCACAGATACGCAGTATCTT. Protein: CASNRDSSTDTQYL.

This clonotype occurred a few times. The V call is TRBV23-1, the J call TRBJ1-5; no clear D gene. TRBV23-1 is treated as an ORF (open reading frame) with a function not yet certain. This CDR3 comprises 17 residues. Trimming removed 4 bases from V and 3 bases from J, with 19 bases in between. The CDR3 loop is CASSPGDTNLINQPQHF. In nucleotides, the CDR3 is TGCGCCAGCAGTCCTGGAGACACAAATTTGATCAATCAGCCCCAGCATTTT.

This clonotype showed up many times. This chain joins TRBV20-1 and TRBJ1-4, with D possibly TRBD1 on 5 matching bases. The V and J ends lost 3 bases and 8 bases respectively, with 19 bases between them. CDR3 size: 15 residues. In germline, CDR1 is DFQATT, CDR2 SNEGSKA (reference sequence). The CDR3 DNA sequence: TGCAGTGCTAGGAAGAAGGGGTTACGAGGCGAAAAACTGTTTTTT. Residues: CSARKKGLRGEKLFF.

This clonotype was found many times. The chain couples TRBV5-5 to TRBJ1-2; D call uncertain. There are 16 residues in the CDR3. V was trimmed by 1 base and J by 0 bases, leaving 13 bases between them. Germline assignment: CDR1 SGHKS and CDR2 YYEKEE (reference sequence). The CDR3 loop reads CASSLRNRRANYGYTF. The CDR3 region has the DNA TGTGCCAGCAGCTTGCGAAACCGAAGGGCTAACTATGGCTACACCTTC.

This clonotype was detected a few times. The CDR3 loop reads CSVELPAGGRDTQYF. CDR3 sequence (DNA): TGCAGCGTTGAACTGCCAGCCGGAGGGCGCGATACGCAGTATTTT. The chain employs TRBV29-1 and TRBJ2-3, with D possibly being TRBD2 (6 bases). Germline V gene lookup returns CDR1 SQVTM and CDR2 ANQGSEA. The V gene lost 2 bases and the J gene lost 6 bases, with 18 bases spanning the gap. This CDR3 spans 15 amino acids.

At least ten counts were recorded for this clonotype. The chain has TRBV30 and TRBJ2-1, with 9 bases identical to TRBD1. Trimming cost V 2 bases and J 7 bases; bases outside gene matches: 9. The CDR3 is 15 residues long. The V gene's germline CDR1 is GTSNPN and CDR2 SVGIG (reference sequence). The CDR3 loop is CAWSRLDRGWNEQFF. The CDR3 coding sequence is TGTGCCTGGAGTAGGTTGGACAGGGGTTGGAATGAGCAGTTCTTC.

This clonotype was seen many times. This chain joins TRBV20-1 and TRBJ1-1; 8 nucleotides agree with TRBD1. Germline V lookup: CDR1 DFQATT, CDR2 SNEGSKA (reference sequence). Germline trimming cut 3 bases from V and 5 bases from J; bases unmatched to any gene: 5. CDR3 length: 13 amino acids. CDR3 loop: CSASQGAKTEAFF. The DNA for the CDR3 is TGCAGTGCTAGCCAGGGGGCAAAAACTGAAGCTTTCTTT.

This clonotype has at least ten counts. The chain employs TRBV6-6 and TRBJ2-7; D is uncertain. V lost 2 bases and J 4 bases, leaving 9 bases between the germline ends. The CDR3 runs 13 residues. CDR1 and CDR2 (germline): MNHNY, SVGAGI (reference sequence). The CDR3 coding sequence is TGTGCCAGCAGTTACACTACCCTTTACGAGCAGTACTTC. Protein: CASSYTTLYEQYF.

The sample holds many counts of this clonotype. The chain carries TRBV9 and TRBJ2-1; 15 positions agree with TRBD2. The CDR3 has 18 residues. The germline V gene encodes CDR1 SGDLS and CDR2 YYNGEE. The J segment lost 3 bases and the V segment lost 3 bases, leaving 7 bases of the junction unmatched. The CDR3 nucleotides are TGTGCCAGCAGCGCCCAAGGGGGACTAGCGGGAGGCTACAATGAGCAGTTCTTC. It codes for CASSAQGGLAGGYNEQFF. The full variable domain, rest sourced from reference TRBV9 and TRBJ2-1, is DSGVTQTPKHLITATGQRVTLRCSPRSGDLSVYWYQQSLDQGLQFLIQYYNGEERAKGNILERFSAQQFPDLHSELNLSSLELGDSALYFCASSAQGGLAGGYNEQFFGPGTRLTVL.